This T cell receptor beta chain originates from a study of blood T cell repertoires in COVID-19. Germline assignment: CDR1 SQVTM and CDR2 ANQGSEA. The CDR3 has 11 residues. Trimming stripped 2 bases from V and 12 bases from J, with 14 bases between. The data were produced by immunoSEQ multiplex PCR, yet TCRdb's version contains in-frame clones alone and is incomplete. There are 250,000 or so clones in the sample; about 89% occur only once, and roughly 10% lies in the top ten. Sequencing input: PBMCs or T cells enriched from blood (not recorded which). This chain connects TRBV29-1 to TRBJ2-7, with D perhaps TRBD1 (6 bases). This clonotype was obtained from a man aged 40-49 years who had recovered from COVID-19. CDR3 in DNA: TGCAGCGTTGAACTCGGACAGAGCCCGTACTTC. This encodes CSVELGQSPYF.